Here is one TCR beta chain with its context. Antigen specificity is unknown. This CDR3 comprises 13 residues. With 2 bases clipped from V and 12 bases from J, the junction kept 10 bases outside the gene matches. CDR1 and CDR2 from the germline V gene are MNHEY and SVGAGI. The data were obtained in a study of graft-versus-host responses after intestinal transplantation. Study-level results: GvH clones were found in recipient marrow; some appeared first in ileum or blood.

Only in-frame clones appear in the TCRdb table, and some are missing; sequencing was by immunoSEQ multiplex PCR. The table records about 120,000 clones, 90% of them present only once. The sequenced sample was unstimulated CD4+ T cells sorted from spleen or lymph node cells, obtained before intestinal transplant. The chain carries TRBV6-5 and TRBJ2-7; 7 bases map to TRBD1. This TCR derives from a human donor who received an intestinal transplant. The CDR3 spells CASSYLDREVLYF. The CDR3 bases are TGTGCCAGCAGTTACCTTGACAGGGAAGTTTTGTACTTC.